These 17 T cell receptor beta chains were sequenced from one sample in a study of T cell responses to AZD1222 COVID-19 vaccine. Assay used: immunoSEQ multiplex PCR; TCRdb lists only in-frame clones, some missing. The repertoire holds under 150,000 clones, with 92% as singletons. This sample comprised peripheral blood, obtained 28 days after the second AZD1222 dose. Receptors were obtained from an adult who received the AZD1222 COVID-19 vaccine.

The V call is TRBV5-6, the J call TRBJ2-7, with 7 bases fitting TRBD2. The CDR3 consists of 15 residues. Losses at the gene ends were 5 bases for V and 1 base for J; bases not matched to a gene: 9. In germline, CDR1 is SGHDT, CDR2 YYEEEE. CDR3 protein: CASSLTSSLSYEQYF. The DNA of the CDR3 is TGTGCCAGCAGTTTGACTAGCAGCCTATCCTACGAGCAGTACTTC.

The chain combines TRBV10-2 with TRBJ1-1; unclear D gene. Germline V gene lookup returns CDR1 WSHSY and CDR2 SAAADI. CDR3 length: 11 residues. Deletions cut 7 bases from V and 5 bases from J, with 8 bases between. The CDR3 DNA is TGCGCCAGCACTTCCCAGACTGAAGCTTTCTTT. It yields the protein CASTSQTEAFF.

This clone occurred once. The genes are TRBV24-1 and TRBJ1-2; D not resolved. V was cut by 7 bases and J by 8 bases, with 16 bases left in between. Germline V gene sequence: CDR1 KGHDR, CDR2 SFDVKD. This CDR3 is 13 amino acids long. CDR3 in amino acids: CATSREGLGGYTF. The CDR3 coding sequence is TGTGCCACCAGCCGGGAAGGGCTTGGGGGCTACACCTTC.

This chain uses TRBV6-2 or TRBV6-3 with TRBJ1-1, with D uncertain. Per the germline V gene, CDR1 is MNHEY and CDR2 is SVGEGT. CDR3 length equals 13 residues. The ends were cut back, 2 bases at V and 6 bases at J, with 10 bases in the middle. This chain's CDR3 is CASSYLDVPEAFF. Here the CDR3 DNA reads TGTGCCAGCAGTTACCTAGATGTCCCTGAAGCTTTCTTT.

The chain joins TRBV2 to TRBJ2-7, with no clear D. V lost 2 bases and J 4 bases, leaving 6 bases between the germline ends. Germline V gene lookup returns CDR1 SNHLY and CDR2 FYNNEI. This CDR3 region has 12 residues. The CDR3 sequence is CASSESVYEQYF. The CDR3 DNA reads as TGTGCCAGCAGTGAATCGGTTTACGAGCAGTACTTC.

The genes are TRBV25-1 and TRBJ2-7, with 15 bases fitting TRBD2. The germline V gene encodes CDR1 MGHDK and CDR2 SYGVNS. The CDR3 loop spans 15 amino acids. V was clipped by 5 bases and J by 3 bases; unmatched bases: 2. For the CDR3, the DNA is TGTGCCAGCAGTAAGGGACTAGCGGGGGGCTACGAGCAGTACTTC. Protein: CASSKGLAGGYEQYF.

The gene calls are TRBV2 and TRBJ1-1; 7 nucleotides agree with TRBD1. V lost 5 bases, J lost 3 bases, and 3 bases stayed unmatched. Per germline, CDR1 SNHLY and CDR2 FYNNEI. The CDR3 is 13 residues long. CDR3 protein: CASSPGGYTEAFF. Here the CDR3 DNA reads TGTGCCAGCAGTCCAGGGGGGTACACTGAAGCTTTCTTT.

V usage is TRBV29-1 and J usage is TRBJ1-2, with TRBD1 matching over 7 bases. J gave up 3 bases and V 3 bases, and 4 bases lay outside the gene matches. The CDR3 covers 13 residues. Per germline, CDR1 SQVTM and CDR2 ANQGSEA. DNA of the CDR3: TGCAGCGTTGATGGGGACAGAGACTATGGCTACACCTTC. Translation gives CSVDGDRDYGYTF.

The chain links TRBV7-2 to TRBJ2-5; no firm D call. The CDR3 length is 11 residues. The germline gives CDR1 SGHTA, CDR2 FQGNSA. V was trimmed by 6 bases and J by 5 bases, leaving 7 bases between them. In nucleotides, the CDR3 is TGTGCCAGCAGGGCTTATGAGACCCAGTACTTC. Translation gives CASRAYETQYF.

The V and J genes are TRBV6-5 and TRBJ2-1; no firm D call. The germline V gene has CDR1 MNHEY and CDR2 SVGAGI. The CDR3 contains 15 residues. Trimming took off 10 bases at V and 1 base at J, with 17 bases between the two ends. The CDR3 sequence: CATTYSGDSYNEQFF. In nucleotides, the CDR3 is TGTGCCACCACATATTCCGGTGATTCCTACAATGAGCAGTTCTTC.

The chain employs TRBV27 and TRBJ2-3, with a possible D match to TRBD1 (6 bases). This CDR3 is built from 14 residues. V shed 4 bases and J shed 4 bases, with 12 bases lying between them. Germline values: CDR1 MNHEY, CDR2 SMNVEV (reference sequence). CDR3 DNA sequence: TGTGCCAGCAGTTCCTACAGGGTCGCAGATACGCAGTATTTT. It yields the protein CASSSYRVADTQYF.

The CDR3 region is CASSAKAGANTGELFF. CDR3 nucleotide sequence: TGTGCCAGCAGCGCTAAAGCGGGAGCGAACACCGGGGAGCTGTTTTTT. The J gene is TRBJ2-2, the V gene TRBV7-9; 8 bases are a match to TRBD2. This CDR3 has 16 amino acids. CDR1 and CDR2 (germline): SEHNR, FQNEAQ (reference sequence). V lost 5 bases to trimming and J lost 0 bases; unmatched junction nucleotides: 5.

The CDR3: CASSRAPLAATNEKLFF. The CDR3 nucleotides are TGTGCCAGCAGCCGGGCCCCTCTGGCAGCAACTAATGAAAAACTGTTTTTT. The chain uses TRBV11-2 and TRBJ1-4; D is unclear. The V end lost 5 bases, the J end lost 0 bases, and 16 bases lay between the germline ends. Germline assignment: CDR1 SGHAT and CDR2 FQNNGV. The CDR3 totals 17 residues.

The J gene is TRBJ1-5, the V gene TRBV19, with a tentative D call TRBD1 (5 bases). CDR1 and CDR2 from the germline V gene are LNHDA and SQIVND (reference sequence). CDR3 length: 15 amino acids. Deletions cut 7 bases from V and 0 bases from J, with 13 bases between. The CDR3 reads CASTLSGGSNQPQHF. CDR3 bases: TGTGCCAGTACCCTGAGTGGGGGTAGCAATCAGCCCCAGCATTTT. Using reference TRBV19 and TRBJ1-5 for the parts outside the CDR3, the full variable domain is DGGITQSPKYLFRKEGQNVTLSCEQNLNHDAMYWYRQDPGQGLRLIYYSQIVNDFQKGDIAEGYSVSREKKESFPLTVTSAQKNPTAFYLCASTLSGGSNQPQHFGDGTRLSIL.

This chain uses TRBV6-6 with TRBJ1-5; D might be TRBD1 (6 bases). Trimming took off 4 bases at V and 4 bases at J, with 11 bases between the two ends. The CDR3 length is 14 residues. Germline CDR1 and CDR2: MNHNY and SVGAGI (reference sequence). The CDR3 sequence is CASSLQGLNQPQHF. CDR3 bases: TGTGCCAGCAGTTTACAGGGTCTTAATCAGCCCCAGCATTTT.

The rearrangement joins TRBV28 to TRBJ1-5, with D possibly being TRBD1 (6 bases). Germline V CDR1 and CDR2: MDHEN, SYDVKM. The V end was cut by 5 bases, the J end by 1 base, with 18 bases between. This CDR3 is built from 17 residues. CDR3 in amino acids: CASSKLIYRVSNQPQHF. Here the CDR3 DNA reads TGTGCCAGCAGTAAACTAATCTACAGGGTGAGCAATCAGCCCCAGCATTTT.

The chain recombines TRBV3-1 (or the pseudogene TRBV3-2) with TRBJ2-1, with D possibly being TRBD2 (6 bases). The CDR3 extends over 12 amino acids. Trimming left V 0 bases short and J 10 bases short, with 7 bases between. Germline CDR1 is LGHDT and CDR2 is YNNKEL (reference sequence). The CDR3 here is CASSQDGGEQFF. Here the CDR3 DNA reads TGTGCCAGCAGCCAAGATGGGGGGGAGCAGTTCTTC.